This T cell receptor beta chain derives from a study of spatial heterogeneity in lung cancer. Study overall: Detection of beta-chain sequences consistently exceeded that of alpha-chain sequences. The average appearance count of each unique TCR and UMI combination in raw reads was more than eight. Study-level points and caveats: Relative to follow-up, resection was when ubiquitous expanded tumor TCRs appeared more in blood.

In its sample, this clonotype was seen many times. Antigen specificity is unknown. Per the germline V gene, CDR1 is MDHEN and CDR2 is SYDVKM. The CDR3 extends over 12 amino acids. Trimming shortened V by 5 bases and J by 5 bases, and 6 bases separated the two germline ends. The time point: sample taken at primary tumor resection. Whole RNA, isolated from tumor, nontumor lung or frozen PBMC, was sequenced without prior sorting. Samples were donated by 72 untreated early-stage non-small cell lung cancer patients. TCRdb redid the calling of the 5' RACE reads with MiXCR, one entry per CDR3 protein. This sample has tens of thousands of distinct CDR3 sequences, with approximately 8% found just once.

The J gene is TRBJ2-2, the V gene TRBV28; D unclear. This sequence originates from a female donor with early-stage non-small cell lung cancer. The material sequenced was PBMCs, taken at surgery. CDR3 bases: TGTGCCAGCAGTCCCGTGACCGGGGAGCTGTTTTTT. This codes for CASSPVTGELFF.